A selection of T cell receptor beta chains follows, all from one sample in a study of shared clonotypes between healthy human individuals. Produced via immunoSEQ multiplex PCR; TCRdb's table is partial and in-frame only. The table shows around 440,000 clones, with around 77% occurring only once. What was sequenced was PBMCs. The receptor source for this set is a woman aged 40 to 50 in good health. Some clones in this sample may be carry-over from other donors' samples. The CDR3 runs from the conserved cysteine through the conserved F or W. A D gene is named only where the DNA matches it firmly. Clone size is stated in some rows and not others, as once, few, many or a class when expanded.

D	size	V	J	DNA	CDR3
-	few	TRBV7-7	TRBJ2-1	TGTGCTAGCAGCCCGGGAACAGCCGACCATGAGCAGTTCTTC	CASSPGTADHEQFF
TRBD1	-	TRBV7-9	TRBJ1-3	TGTGCCAGCAGCCCAGGGACAGATGGAAACACCATATATTTT	CASSPGTDGNTIYF
TRBD1	-	TRBV7-8	TRBJ2-2	TGTGCCAGCAGCAACCCGGGACAGGGGCTCCCCGGGGAGCTGTTTTTT	CASSNPGQGLPGELFF
-	-	TRBV4-2	TRBJ1-4	TGTGCCAGCAGCCAATTGACAGGTGAAAAACTGTTTTTT	CASSQLTGEKLFF
TRBD2	-	TRBV6-1	TRBJ2-7	TGTGCCAGCAGCGGACTAGCGGGAGAGGCCTACGAGCAGTACTTC	CASSGLAGEAYEQYF
-	-	TRBV9	TRBJ2-3	TGTGCCAGCAGCACAGATACGCAGTATTTT	CASSTDTQYF
TRBD1	-	TRBV29-1	TRBJ2-7	TGCAGCGTTGGTTCTAGCGGGGACAGGGGGTGGGAGCAGTACTTC	CSVGSSGDRGWEQYF
-	few	TRBV11-2	TRBJ2-7	TGTGCCAGCAGCCCCGCTGGGGGAGTAAGCTACGAGCAGTACTTC	CASSPAGGVSYEQYF
-	-	TRBV15	TRBJ2-2	TGTGCCACCAGCAGACAACTGGCCGGGGAGCTGTTTTTT	CATSRQLAGELFF
TRBD2	-	TRBV6-5	TRBJ2-7	TGTGCCAGCACCACCTCAGCGGGACGTTCCTACGAGCAGTACTTC	CASTTSAGRSYEQYF
-	-	TRBV28	TRBJ1-5	TGTGCCAGCAGCCCCGGGGCCGGATTTATACCCCAGCATTTT	CASSPGAGFIPQHF
-	once	TRBV5-1	TRBJ1-4	TGCGCCAGCAGCTTGAGCGAGGCGGGGCGGGCTAATGAAAAACTGTTTTTT	CASSLSEAGRANEKLFF